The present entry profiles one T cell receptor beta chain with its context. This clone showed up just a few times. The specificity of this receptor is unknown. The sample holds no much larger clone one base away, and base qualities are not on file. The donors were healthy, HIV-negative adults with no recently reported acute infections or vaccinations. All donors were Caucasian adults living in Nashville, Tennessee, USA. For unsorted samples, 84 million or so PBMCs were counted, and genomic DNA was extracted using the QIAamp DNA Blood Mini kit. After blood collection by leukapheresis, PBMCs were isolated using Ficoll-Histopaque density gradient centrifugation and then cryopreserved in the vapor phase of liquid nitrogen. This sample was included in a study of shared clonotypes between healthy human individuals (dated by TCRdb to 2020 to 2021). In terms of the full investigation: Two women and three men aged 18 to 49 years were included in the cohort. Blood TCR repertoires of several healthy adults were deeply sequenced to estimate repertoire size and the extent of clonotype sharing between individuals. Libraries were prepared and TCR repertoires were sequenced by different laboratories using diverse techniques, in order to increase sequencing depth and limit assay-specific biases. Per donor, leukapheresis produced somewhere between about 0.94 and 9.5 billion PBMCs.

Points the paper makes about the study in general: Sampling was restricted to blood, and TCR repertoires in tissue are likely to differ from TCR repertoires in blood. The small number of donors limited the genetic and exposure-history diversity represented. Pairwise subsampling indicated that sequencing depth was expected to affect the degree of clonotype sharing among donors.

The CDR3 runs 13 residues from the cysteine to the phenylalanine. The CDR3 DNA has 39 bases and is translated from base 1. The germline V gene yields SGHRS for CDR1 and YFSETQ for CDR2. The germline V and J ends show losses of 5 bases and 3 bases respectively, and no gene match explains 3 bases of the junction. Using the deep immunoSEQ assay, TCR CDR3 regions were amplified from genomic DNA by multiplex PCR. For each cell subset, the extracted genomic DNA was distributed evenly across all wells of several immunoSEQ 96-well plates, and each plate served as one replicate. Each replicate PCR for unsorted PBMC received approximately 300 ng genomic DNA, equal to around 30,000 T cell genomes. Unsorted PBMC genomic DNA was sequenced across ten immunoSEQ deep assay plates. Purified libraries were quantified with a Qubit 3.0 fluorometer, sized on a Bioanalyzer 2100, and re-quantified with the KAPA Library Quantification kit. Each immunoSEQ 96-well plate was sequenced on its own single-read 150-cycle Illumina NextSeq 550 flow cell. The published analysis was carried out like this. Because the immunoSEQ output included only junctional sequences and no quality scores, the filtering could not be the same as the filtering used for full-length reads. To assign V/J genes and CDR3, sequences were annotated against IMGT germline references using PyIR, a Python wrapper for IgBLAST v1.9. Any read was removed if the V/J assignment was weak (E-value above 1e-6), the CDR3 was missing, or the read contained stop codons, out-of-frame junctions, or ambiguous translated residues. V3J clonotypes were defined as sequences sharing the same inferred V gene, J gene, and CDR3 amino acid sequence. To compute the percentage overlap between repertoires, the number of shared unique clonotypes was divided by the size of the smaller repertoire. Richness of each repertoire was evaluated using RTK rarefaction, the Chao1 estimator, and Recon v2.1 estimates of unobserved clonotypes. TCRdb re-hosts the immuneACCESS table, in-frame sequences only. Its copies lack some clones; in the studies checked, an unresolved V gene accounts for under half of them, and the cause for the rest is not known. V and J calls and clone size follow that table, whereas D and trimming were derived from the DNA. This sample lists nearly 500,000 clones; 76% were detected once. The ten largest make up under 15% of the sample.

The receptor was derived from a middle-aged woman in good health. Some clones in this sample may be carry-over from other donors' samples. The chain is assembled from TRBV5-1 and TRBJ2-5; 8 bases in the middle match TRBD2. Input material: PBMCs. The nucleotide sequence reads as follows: TGCGCCAGCAGTATCGGGGGGGAAGAGACCCAGTACTTC. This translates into CASSIGGEETQYF.